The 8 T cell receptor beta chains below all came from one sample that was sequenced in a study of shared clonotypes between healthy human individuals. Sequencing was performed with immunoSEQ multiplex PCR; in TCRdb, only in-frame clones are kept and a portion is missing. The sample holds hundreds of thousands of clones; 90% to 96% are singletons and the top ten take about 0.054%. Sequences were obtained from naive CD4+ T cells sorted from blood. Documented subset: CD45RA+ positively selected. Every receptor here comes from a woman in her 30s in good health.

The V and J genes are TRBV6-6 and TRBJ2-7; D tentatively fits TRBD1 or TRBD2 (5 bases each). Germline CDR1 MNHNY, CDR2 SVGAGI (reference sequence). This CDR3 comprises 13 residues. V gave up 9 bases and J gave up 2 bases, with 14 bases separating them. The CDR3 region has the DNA TGTGCCAGTCCTCGTGTGGGGGCCTACGAGCAGTACTTC. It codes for CASPRVGAYEQYF.

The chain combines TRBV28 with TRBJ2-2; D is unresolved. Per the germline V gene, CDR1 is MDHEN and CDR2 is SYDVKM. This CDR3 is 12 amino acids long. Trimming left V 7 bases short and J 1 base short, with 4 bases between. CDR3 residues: CASTLNTGELFF. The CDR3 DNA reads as TGTGCCAGCACCTTGAACACCGGGGAGCTGTTTTTT.

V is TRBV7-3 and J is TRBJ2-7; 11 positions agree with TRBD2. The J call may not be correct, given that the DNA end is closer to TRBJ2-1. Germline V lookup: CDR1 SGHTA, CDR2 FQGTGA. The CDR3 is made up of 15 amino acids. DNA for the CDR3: TGTGCCAGCAGCGTCACTAGCGGGAGCCACAATGAGCAGTTCTTC. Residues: CASSVTSGSHNEQFF.

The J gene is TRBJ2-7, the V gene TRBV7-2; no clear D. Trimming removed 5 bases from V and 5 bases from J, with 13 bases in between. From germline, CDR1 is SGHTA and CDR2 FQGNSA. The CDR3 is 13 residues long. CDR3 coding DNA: TGTGCCAGCAGCCTTCAGTACGGAGACGAGCAGTACTTC. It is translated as CASSLQYGDEQYF.

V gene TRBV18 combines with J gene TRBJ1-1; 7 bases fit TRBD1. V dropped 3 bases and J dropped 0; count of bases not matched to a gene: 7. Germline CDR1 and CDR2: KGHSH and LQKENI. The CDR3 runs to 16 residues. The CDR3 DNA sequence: TGTGCCAGCTCACCCATACAGGGGAACATGAACACTGAAGCTTTCTTT. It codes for CASSPIQGNMNTEAFF.

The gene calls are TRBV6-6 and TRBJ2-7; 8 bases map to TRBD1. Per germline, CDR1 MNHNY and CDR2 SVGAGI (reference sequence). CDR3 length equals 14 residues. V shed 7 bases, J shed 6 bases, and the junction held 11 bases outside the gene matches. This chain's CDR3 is CASTSFQGAREQYF. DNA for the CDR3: TGTGCCAGCACCTCCTTCCAGGGGGCACGCGAGCAGTACTTC.

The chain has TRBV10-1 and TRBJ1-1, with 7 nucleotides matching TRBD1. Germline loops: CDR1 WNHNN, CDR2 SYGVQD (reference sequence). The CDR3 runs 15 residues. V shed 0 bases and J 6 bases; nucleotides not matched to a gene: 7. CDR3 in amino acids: CASSESGQGVAEAFF. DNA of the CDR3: TGCGCCAGCAGTGAGTCGGGGCAGGGGGTGGCTGAAGCTTTCTTT.

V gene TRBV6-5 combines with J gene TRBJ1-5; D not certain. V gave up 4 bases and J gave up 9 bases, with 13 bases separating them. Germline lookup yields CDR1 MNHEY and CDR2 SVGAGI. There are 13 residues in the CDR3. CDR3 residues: CASSFHPLMPQHF. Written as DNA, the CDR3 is TGTGCCAGCAGTTTCCACCCACTGATGCCCCAGCATTTT.